These T cell receptor beta chains were read from a single sample in a study of T-cell reconstitution after alpha-beta-depleted transplantation in children. TCRdb fed the PCR reads into MiXCR, producing one record per CDR3 protein. The table shows about 980,000 distinct CDR3 sequences, with roughly 29% occurring only once. The sequencing here drew on PBMCs, mostly from graft donor cells, taken 360 days after TCRalphabeta/CD19-depleted stem cell transplant. Source of these receptors: a boy in the first two years of life who had a stem cell transplant for SCID, so the T cells may come from the graft donor. Both conserved end residues are part of each CDR3. The D gene is left open where the match is weak. Size is omitted from some rows. Given values are once, few, many or a class for expanded clones.

TRBJ2-7 TRBV27 . . TGTGCCAGCAGTTCTTCCCCGACTAGCTCCTACGAGCAGTACTTC CASSSSPTSSYEQYF
TRBJ1-1 TRBV30 TRBD1 . TGTGCCTGGAGGGACAGGGGAGACACTGAAGCTTTCTTT CAWRDRGDTEAFF
TRBJ2-1 TRBV6-1 . few TGTGCCAGCAGCGCCTGGACCCGGATGGGGTACAATGAGCAGTTCTTC CASSAWTRMGYNEQFF
TRBJ1-2 TRBV5-1 . few TGCGCCAGCAGCAGGGTGCTTGGCGATGGCTACACCTTC CASSRVLGDGYTF
TRBJ2-7 TRBV5-6 . . TGTGCCAGCAGCTTGGCGGGCCCGGAGCCCTACGAGCAGTACTTC CASSLAGPEPYEQYF
TRBJ1-2 TRBV20-1 . few TGCAGTGCTAGATCGGACAGCTATGGCTACACCTTC CSARSDSYGYTF
TRBJ2-7 TRBV29-1 . . TGCAGCGTGGCGGGACTCTACGAGCAGTACTTC CSVAGLYEQYF
TRBJ2-1 TRBV12-3/TRBV12-4 . . TGTGCCAGCAGTTTATATATTGCTCATGAGCAGTTCTTC CASSLYIAHEQFF
TRBJ2-7 TRBV11-2 . . TGTGCCAGCAGGGGGGGGGGACAGGACGGCGGGCAGTACTTC CASRGGGQDGGQYF
TRBJ2-7 TRBV12-3/TRBV12-4 . . TGTGCCAGCAGTTTTTTACAGGGCTACGAGCAGTACTTC CASSFLQGYEQYF
TRBJ1-5 TRBV6-6 TRBD1 . TGTGCCAGCGGAAGACAGGGTAGTCAGCCCCAGCATTTT CASGRQGSQPQHF
TRBJ2-3 TRBV6-2/TRBV6-3 TRBD1 few TGTGCCAGCAGTTACCTTCGGACAGGGGGAGGCACAGATACGCAGTATTTT CASSYLRTGGGTDTQYF
TRBJ2-3 TRBV7-2 TRBD2 . TGTGCCAGCAGCTTAGCTGGGAGCGGGGGGGCGTTTTGGGCAGATACGCAGTATTTT CASSLAGSGGAFWADTQYF
TRBJ2-7 TRBV7-9 . few TGTGCCAGCAGCTTAGTAACACTCGAGCAGTACTTC CASSLVTLEQYF
TRBJ2-5 TRBV10-3 . . TGTGCCGCCACTGGACAGAGCCAAGAGACCCAGTACTTC CAATGQSQETQYF
TRBJ1-1 TRBV19 . . TGTGCCAGTAGGGTTCACCCGACCCCTGAAGCTTTCTTT CASRVHPTPEAFF
TRBJ2-5 TRBV7-8 . . TGTGCCAGCAGCTTAGCCGGGGAATTCCAAGAGACCCAGTACTTC CASSLAGEFQETQYF
TRBJ2-5 TRBV29-1 . . TGCAGCGTTGCCGGGAGGCAGGGGCCCCAAGAGACCCAGTACTTC CSVAGRQGPQETQYF
TRBJ2-7 TRBV27 . . TGTGCCAGCAGTTTCGGAAGGACCTCCTACGAGCAGTACTTC CASSFGRTSYEQYF
TRBJ2-5 TRBV29-1 . few TGCAGCGTTGAAGGGGAACAAGAGACCCAGTACTTC CSVEGEQETQYF
TRBJ2-1 TRBV27 TRBD2 few TGTGCCAGCAGTTTACGCGGGACTAGCGGTACCAATGAGCAGTTCTTC CASSLRGTSGTNEQFF
TRBJ2-3 TRBV5-1 TRBD1 . TGCGCCAGCAGCTTGGATGGGACAGGGGGCACAGATACGCAGTATTTT CASSLDGTGGTDTQYF
TRBJ2-1 TRBV24-1 TRBD2 . TGTGCCACCAGTGATGGAGGGCGGGGGGGTGCGAATGAGCAGTTCTTC CATSDGGRGGANEQFF
TRBJ1-1 TRBV6-1 . . TGTGCCAGCAGCGGGACAATTGAAGCTTTCTTT CASSGTIEAFF
TRBJ1-5 TRBV27 . . TGTGCCAGCGCGGTAAGATTGGGACCGAATCAGCCCCAGCATTTT CASAVRLGPNQPQHF
TRBJ2-5 TRBV11-1 TRBD2 . TGTGCCAGCAGCTCGGGCGGGGGGCAAGAGACCCAGTACTTC CASSSGGGQETQYF
TRBJ2-1 TRBV5-5 TRBD2 . TGTGCCAGCAGCTTGGCTGGAGTAGCGGGGCTGTACAATGAGCAGTTCTTC CASSLAGVAGLYNEQFF
TRBJ2-1 TRBV16 . few TGTGCCAGCAGCCAATCCACGTTAGAGCAGTTCTTC CASSQSTLEQFF
TRBJ2-1 TRBV5-1 TRBD2 . TGCGCCAGCAGCGAAACTAGCGGGGGGGCCGTTGAGCAGTTCTTC CASSETSGGAVEQFF
TRBJ2-7 TRBV29-1 TRBD1 . TGCAGCGTTGGAGGGACAGGGCAAGAGCAGTACTTC CSVGGTGQEQYF
TRBJ2-3 TRBV7-9 . few TGTGCCAGCAGCTTCCTGGCGGGCCCTAGCACAGATACGCAGTATTTT CASSFLAGPSTDTQYF
TRBJ1-1 TRBV12-3/TRBV12-4 . . TGTGCCAGCAGTTATCACAACACTGAAGCTTTCTTT CASSYHNTEAFF
TRBJ2-3 TRBV5-5 . . TGTGCCAGCATCCAGACAGGACTCCCAGATACGCAGTATTTT CASIQTGLPDTQYF
TRBJ1-5 TRBV6-2/TRBV6-3 . . TGTGCCACCCGGGACGGAAATAGCAATCAGCCCCAGCATTTT CATRDGNSNQPQHF
TRBJ2-2 TRBV9 . few TGTGCCAGCAGCGCTACAGGATTGGGCACCGGGGAGCTGTTTTTT CASSATGLGTGELFF
TRBJ1-1 TRBV4-1 . . TGCGCCAGCAGCCCTTTCAATTTGGACAGAAAGGACACTGAAGCTTTCTTT CASSPFNLDRKDTEAFF
TRBJ2-1 TRBV20-1 TRBD2 few TGCAGTGCTAGAGCTTTGACGGGGGGCTACAATGAGCAGTTCTTC CSARALTGGYNEQFF
TRBJ2-3 TRBV5-1 . few TGCGCCAGCAGCTTGCCAGCGACGGCAGATACGCAGTATTTT CASSLPATADTQYF
TRBJ2-5 TRBV6-2/TRBV6-3 . few TGTGCCAGCAGAGCTAAGACCCAGTACTTC CASRAKTQYF
TRBJ2-1 TRBV24-1 . . TGTGCCACCAGTGAGACGAGAGGTGAGCAGTTCTTC CATSETRGEQFF
TRBJ2-1 TRBV20-1 TRBD1 few TGCAGTGCTAGAGATCCTCAGGGACAGCGGACATACAATGAGCAGTTCTTC CSARDPQGQRTYNEQFF
TRBJ2-3 TRBV4-1 . few TGCGCCAGCAGCCAGGCTCCGGAGGACCTCACAGATACGCAGTATTTT CASSQAPEDLTDTQYF
TRBJ1-1 TRBV12-3/TRBV12-4 . . TGTGCCAGCAGTTTTAGTCAGGGTCGGTACACTGAAGCTTTCTTT CASSFSQGRYTEAFF
TRBJ2-1 TRBV4-1 TRBD2 . TGCGCCAGCAGCCAAGGTTCTACTAGCGGGGTTTACAATGAGCAGTTCTTC CASSQGSTSGVYNEQFF